This T cell receptor (beta chain) was captured in a study of tumor and adjacent non-tumor tissue in lung cancer. Overall study: Histology: 12 adenocarcinoma, a couple of squamous cell carcinoma, 1 small cell lung cancer. The patients, 10 to 11 men and a handful of women, were roughly 31 to 85 with stage I to III disease. Samples averaged about 4.17 million productive TCRbeta reads each. General study findings and limits: In normal lung, the top 100 clones were significantly more dominant than in tumor.

Three rounds of nested PCR, following a modified ARM-PCR protocol, produced the TCRbeta library. TCRdb re-analysed the multiplex PCR reads in MiXCR, keeping a single row per CDR3 protein. Of roughly 45,000 distinct CDR3 sequences in the sample, over 55% were seen once. As regards this clonotype: Its antigen is unknown. The junction differs from germline at one of its ends, possibly a read error.

CDR3 size: 14 residues. The template was RNA from unsorted bulk tissue. Distant lung tissue was collected more than 3 cm away from the tumor edge. Sequences were obtained from distant non-tumor lung tissue. The sequence came from a man in his forties or fifties with non-small cell lung cancer. V and J are TRBV12-3 or TRBV12-4 and TRBJ2-1, with 8 bases fitting TRBD2. For the CDR3, the DNA is TGTGCCAACAGTTTCGGGGGGGGATACAATGAGCAGTTCTTC. This gives the protein CANSFGGGYNEQFF.